The present entry profiles one T cell receptor beta chain with its context. These data are taken from a study of blood T cell repertoires in COVID-19. Overall study context: COVID-19 samples collected from the United States, Italy and Spain covered acute and convalescent phases.

The assay was immunoSEQ multiplex PCR, and TCRdb's table has in-frame clones only and misses some. The repertoire includes under 150,000 clones, approximately 90% of them detected once, and 1% to 1.5% sits in the top ten. This sequence was found in a woman under 40 with acute COVID-19. The sample consisted of PBMCs or T cells enriched from blood (not recorded which).

The CDR3 loop is CASSIPSHRDVDEQFF. The CDR3 bases are TGTGCCAGTAGTATACCCTCCCACAGGGACGTGGATGAGCAGTTCTTC. The chain employs TRBV19 and TRBJ2-1; maybe TRBD1 (6 bases). The CDR3 extends over 16 amino acids. V lost 2 bases, J lost 8 bases, and 19 bases lay in between. The V gene's germline CDR1 is LNHDA and CDR2 SQIVND (reference sequence).